This T cell receptor beta chain was captured in a study of blood T cell repertoires in COVID-19. The assay was immunoSEQ multiplex PCR, and TCRdb's table has in-frame clones only and misses some. The table shows about 130,000 clones, with about 76% occurring only once. Trimming stripped 3 bases from V and 8 bases from J, with 14 bases between. The CDR3 totals 13 residues. CDR1 and CDR2 from the germline V gene are SGHKS and YYEKEE (reference sequence). Input material: peripheral blood. This chain links TRBV5-5 with TRBJ1-2; maybe TRBD1 (5 bases). The TCR originated in a woman in her seventies with COVID-19, enrolled during active disease. The CDR3 here is CASSYRGEGGYTF. The CDR3 DNA follows: TGTGCCAGCAGCTATAGGGGTGAAGGAGGCTACACCTTC.